The 18 T cell receptor beta chains in this list originate from one sample, sequenced in a study of PD-L1 blockade in urothelial cancer. Produced via immunoSEQ multiplex PCR; TCRdb's table is partial and in-frame only. The sample records tens of thousands of clones, more than 80% being singletons. The specimen comprised PBMCs, sampled around atezolizumab (anti-PD-L1) treatment. The receptors stem from a man between 65 and 85 years old with urothelial cancer.

The V gene is TRBV10-3, the J gene TRBJ2-3, with D perhaps matching TRBD2 (6 bases). Per the germline V gene, CDR1 is ENHRY and CDR2 is SYGVKD. V was shortened by 2 bases and J by 5 bases, with 14 bases between the two germline ends. The CDR3 consists of 15 residues. The CDR3 sequence: CAISESPPGGDTQYF. In DNA form, the CDR3 reads TGTGCCATCAGTGAGAGCCCACCCGGGGGAGATACGCAGTATTTT.

The chain links TRBV28 to TRBJ1-4; 7 bases are a match to TRBD1. Germline V gene data show CDR1 as MDHEN and CDR2 as SYDVKM. The CDR3 sequence is 15 residues long. V lost 6 bases and J lost 4; bases outside the gene matches: 8. The CDR3 nucleotides read TGTGCCAGCAGACCCCCGACAGGGAATAATGAAAAACTGTTTTTT. Residues: CASRPPTGNNEKLFF.

This chain links TRBV10-3 with TRBJ2-7, with 9 bases fitting TRBD1. V dropped 10 bases and J dropped 1; count of bases not matched to a gene: 11. CDR1 is ENHRY, CDR2 SYGVKD, per germline. The CDR3 spans 15 residues. For the CDR3, the DNA is TGTGCCAACGCGCCAGGACAGGGGAGTTCCTACGAGCAGTACTTC. Protein product: CANAPGQGSSYEQYF.

CDR3 in DNA: TGCGCCAGCAGCTTGGCAGTCGCCGCGGGGGGGGAGCAGTACTTC. This sequence encodes CASSLAVAAGGEQYF. V and J are TRBV5-1 and TRBJ2-7; 9 nucleotides agree with TRBD2. CDR1 is SGHRS and CDR2 is YFSETQ in the germline V gene. V was clipped by 0 bases and J by 7 bases; unmatched bases: 8. The CDR3 is 15 amino acids.

The chain uses TRBV9 and TRBJ2-5, with D perhaps matching TRBD2 (5 bases). Trimming cost V 2 bases and J 1 base, with 9 bases left between them. CDR3 length: 14 amino acids. From germline, CDR1 is SGDLS and CDR2 YYNGEE. The CDR3 DNA is TGTGCCAGCAGCGTGGGTGGGAGCCAAGAGACCCAGTACTTC. Translated, it gives CASSVGGSQETQYF.

The rearrangement links TRBV28 to TRBJ1-2; TRBD1 matches 11 bases. Trimming cost V 6 bases and J 6 bases; bases outside gene matches: 9. Germline V gene sequence: CDR1 MDHEN, CDR2 SYDVKM. The CDR3 sequence is 15 residues long. The CDR3 protein is CASRDRGRISHGYTF. The CDR3 region has the DNA TGTGCCAGCAGGGACAGGGGGCGCATCTCCCATGGCTACACCTTC.

The chain links TRBV19 to TRBJ2-4, with 10 nucleotides matching TRBD1. Germline CDR1 and CDR2: LNHDA and SQIVND (reference sequence). The CDR3 runs to 16 residues. The J segment lost 1 base and the V segment lost 9 bases, leaving 9 bases of the junction unmatched. In DNA form, the CDR3 reads TGTGCCAGCACCAGGGACAGGGGAGCGGCCAAAAACATTCAGTACTTC. Translated: CASTRDRGAAKNIQYF.

The chain joins TRBV6-5 to TRBJ1-2, with 9 bases fitting TRBD1. This CDR3 is 14 amino acids long. Trimming cost V 6 bases and J 3 bases; bases outside gene matches: 5. Per the germline V gene, CDR1 is MNHEY and CDR2 is SVGAGI. CDR3 residues: CASSDTGGYYGYTF. For the CDR3, the DNA is TGTGCCAGCAGCGACACAGGGGGCTACTATGGCTACACCTTC.

V and J are TRBV11-2 and TRBJ2-5, with TRBD2 as a possible D gene (5 bases). Trimming took off 1 base at V and 5 bases at J, with 5 bases between the two ends. CDR1 is SGHAT and CDR2 is FQNNGV in the germline V gene. The CDR3 contains 12 residues. Here the CDR3 DNA reads TGTGCCAGCAGCTTAGGGGAGGAGACCCAGTACTTC. This codes for CASSLGEETQYF.

The J gene is TRBJ2-6, the V gene TRBV19; weak D call: TRBD2 (6 bases). This CDR3 is built from 17 residues. Germline V gene sequence: CDR1 LNHDA, CDR2 SQIVND (reference sequence). Trimming stripped 2 bases from V and 0 bases from J, with 11 bases between. This chain's CDR3 is CASSIQGTLSGANVLTF. The CDR3 DNA reads as TGTGCCAGTAGTATACAAGGGACTCTCTCTGGGGCCAACGTCCTGACTTTC.

This chain joins TRBV7-8 and TRBJ1-4; 8 positions agree with TRBD1. Germline-derived CDR1 and CDR2 are SGHVS and FQNEAQ. V trimming: 0 bases; J trimming: 4 bases; junction bases outside the gene matches: 4. The CDR3 loop spans 16 amino acids. The CDR3, as DNA: TGTGCCAGCAGCTTAGCCGGGACAGGATTTAATGAAAAACTGTTTTTT. Its translation is CASSLAGTGFNEKLFF.

The V call is TRBV9, the J call TRBJ2-1; the match to TRBD2 covers 12 bases. The length of the CDR3 is 17 residues. The germline V gene has CDR1 SGDLS and CDR2 YYNGEE. V lost 5 bases to trimming and J lost 2 bases; unmatched junction nucleotides: 8. The CDR3 DNA is TGTGCCAGCAGTGCCGGACTAGCGGGGTCCACCTACAATGAGCAGTTCTTC. The encoded protein is CASSAGLAGSTYNEQFF.

V usage is TRBV6-4 and J usage is TRBJ2-2, with D possibly being TRBD2 (6 bases). Germline V CDR1 and CDR2: MRHNA, SNTAGT. The CDR3 covers 16 residues. V lost 6 bases and J 2 bases, leaving 16 bases between the germline ends. The CDR3 nucleotides are TGTGCCAGCAGCGTTGAGGGTGGACTAAACACCGGGGAGCTGTTTTTT. It is translated as CASSVEGGLNTGELFF.

The V and J genes are TRBV28 and TRBJ2-7; D not certain. V was cut by 2 bases and J by 6 bases, with 17 bases left in between. The CDR3 runs to 15 residues. Germline loops: CDR1 MDHEN, CDR2 SYDVKM. CDR3 loop: CASSLASHISSEQYF. The DNA of the CDR3 is TGTGCCAGCAGTTTAGCTTCTCACATATCTTCCGAGCAGTACTTC.

This chain uses TRBV5-4 with TRBJ2-2; 9 positions agree with TRBD2. CDR1 and CDR2 from the germline V gene are SGHNT and YYREEE (reference sequence). The CDR3 sequence is 15 residues long. Trimming took 4 bases from V and 2 from J; bases not matched to a gene: 3. The CDR3 DNA follows: TGTGCCAGCAGCCCTAGCGGGACTAACACCGGGGAGCTGTTTTTT. This encodes CASSPSGTNTGELFF.

V gene TRBV19 combines with J gene TRBJ1-2; 8 nucleotides match TRBD1. V shed 5 bases, J shed 5 bases, and the junction held 4 bases outside the gene matches. This CDR3 is built from 13 residues. Germline V gives CDR1 LNHDA, CDR2 SQIVND (reference sequence). As DNA, the CDR3 is TGTGCCAGTAGTGTGGACAGGGATTATGGCTACACCTTC. Amino acid sequence: CASSVDRDYGYTF.

This clone was counted between two and nine times. The V and J genes are TRBV27 and TRBJ2-5; TRBD2 agrees at 9 bases. The germline V gene has CDR1 MNHEY and CDR2 SMNVEV (reference sequence). Trimming at V came to 1 base and at J to 0 bases, leaving 3 bases not matched to a gene. CDR3 length equals 16 residues. The CDR3 DNA reads TGTGCCAGCAGTTTATATCCTAGCGGGAACCAAGAGACCCAGTACTTC. As protein: CASSLYPSGNQETQYF.

This clone has only a few counts. The V gene is TRBV7-2, the J gene TRBJ1-2; D may be TRBD1 (5 bases). This CDR3 is built from 14 residues. CDR1 and CDR2 from the germline V gene are SGHTA and FQGNSA. V was trimmed by 5 bases and J by 2 bases, leaving 12 bases between them. The CDR3 DNA sequence: TGTGCCAGCAGCCCCACCAGGGCCAACTATGGCTACACCTTC. Translated, it gives CASSPTRANYGYTF.